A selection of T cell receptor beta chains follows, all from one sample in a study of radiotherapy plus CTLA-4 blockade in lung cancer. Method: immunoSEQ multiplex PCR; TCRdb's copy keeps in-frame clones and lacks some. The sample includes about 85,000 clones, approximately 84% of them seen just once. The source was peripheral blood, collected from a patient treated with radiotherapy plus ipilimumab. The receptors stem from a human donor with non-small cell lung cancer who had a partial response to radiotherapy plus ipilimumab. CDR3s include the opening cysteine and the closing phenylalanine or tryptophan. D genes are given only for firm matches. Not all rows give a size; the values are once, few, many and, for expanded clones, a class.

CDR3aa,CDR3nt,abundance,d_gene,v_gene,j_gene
CASSKSGTVYGYAF,TGTGCCAGCAGCAAATCCGGGACAGTTTATGGCTACGCCTTC,-,-,TRBV21-1,TRBJ1-2
CSAGQGASEGYTF,TGCAGCGCTGGACAGGGGGCCTCAGAGGGCTACACCTTC,-,TRBD1,TRBV29-1,TRBJ1-2
CSVDLMGQGYGYTF,TGCAGCGTTGACTTGATGGGACAGGGTTATGGCTACACCTTC,once,TRBD1,TRBV29-1,TRBJ1-2
CATGRLADYNEQFF,TGTGCCACCGGAAGGCTAGCGGACTACAATGAGCAGTTCTTC,-,TRBD2,TRBV6-6,TRBJ2-1
CASSVGGGGLNEKLFF,TGTGCCAGCAGTGTTGGAGGGGGCGGACTAAATGAAAAACTGTTTTTT,-,TRBD1,TRBV2,TRBJ1-4
CASSKGTGRGVQPQHF,TGTGCCAGCAGCAAAGGGACAGGGAGGGGGGTTCAGCCCCAGCATTTT,once,TRBD1,TRBV13,TRBJ1-5
CASSTTGTSNQPQHF,TGTGCCAGTAGTACGACAGGGACTAGCAATCAGCCCCAGCATTTT,-,TRBD1,TRBV19,TRBJ1-5
CASSSLSRQGHEQYF,TGCGCCAGCAGCTCCCTCTCCCGGCAGGGCCACGAGCAGTACTTC,-,-,TRBV5-1,TRBJ2-7
CASSSSWTGSGNTIYF,TGTGCCAGTAGTTCCTCTTGGACAGGGTCCGGAAACACCATATATTTT,-,TRBD1,TRBV19,TRBJ1-3
CASSAGRDRGRYTEAFF,TGCGCCAGCAGCGCCGGGAGGGACAGGGGGCGTTACACTGAAGCTTTCTTT,-,TRBD1,TRBV5-1,TRBJ1-1
CATSREGLADF,TGTGCCACCAGCAGAGAGGGACTAGCGGACTTC,-,TRBD2,TRBV15,TRBJ2-4
CASSIPMSSGNTIYF,TGTGCCAGTAGTATACCCATGAGCTCTGGAAACACCATATATTTT,-,-,TRBV19,TRBJ1-3
CASSIRAETAYEQYF,TGTGCCAGCAGCATCCGAGCGGAGACCGCCTACGAGCAGTACTTC,-,-,TRBV7-2,TRBJ2-7
CASSPGQPNEKLFF,TGTGCCAGCTCACCGGGACAGCCTAATGAAAAACTGTTTTTT,-,TRBD1,TRBV18,TRBJ1-4
CASSDVQGLQETQYF,TGTGCCAGCAGTGATGTACAGGGGCTCCAAGAGACCCAGTACTTC,-,TRBD1,TRBV6-1,TRBJ2-5
CASSVEVRGAYGYTF,TGTGCCAGCAGCGTAGAAGTCAGGGGAGCCTATGGCTACACCTTC,-,-,TRBV9,TRBJ1-2
CASSGSGTSGNVYEQYF,TGTGCCAGCAGTGGATCGGGGACTAGCGGGAATGTCTACGAGCAGTACTTC,-,TRBD2,TRBV2,TRBJ2-7
CASRLPGQGAYSNQPQHF,TGTGCCAGCAGACTTCCGGGACAGGGAGCATATAGCAATCAGCCCCAGCATTTT,-,TRBD1,TRBV28,TRBJ1-5
CASSLEDRGGYTF,TGCGCCAGCAGCTTGGAGGACAGGGGAGGCTACACCTTC,-,TRBD1,TRBV5-1,TRBJ1-2
CASSAYRGPGELFF,TGTGCCAGCAGCGCCTACAGGGGCCCCGGGGAGCTGTTTTTT,-,TRBD1,TRBV9,TRBJ2-2
CASSHNGLPLGEQYF,TGTGCCAGCAGCCATAACGGACTCCCCTTAGGCGAGCAGTACTTC,-,-,TRBV7-6,TRBJ2-7
CASSPREGAYGYTF,TGTGCCAGCAGCCCAAGGGAGGGAGCGTATGGCTACACCTTC,once,-,TRBV6-5,TRBJ1-2
CASSGGLPGELFF,TGTGCCAGCAGTGGGGGACTTCCCGGGGAGCTGTTTTTT,-,-,TRBV6-1,TRBJ2-2
CASRPTGWGDYGYTF,TGTGCCAGCAGACCCACAGGGTGGGGAGACTATGGCTACACCTTC,-,-,TRBV6-5,TRBJ1-2
CASSSGFDGYTF,TGTGCCAGCAGTTCGGGATTCGATGGCTACACCTTC,-,-,TRBV6-6,TRBJ1-2
CASSFEQSYGYTF,TGTGCCAGCAGCTTTGAACAGTCCTATGGCTACACCTTC,-,-,TRBV5-5,TRBJ1-2
CAWSDTSEATQYF,TGTGCCTGGAGCGACACTAGTGAGGCGACCCAGTACTTC,-,-,TRBV30,TRBJ2-5
CASSFSLNTEAFF,TGTGCCAGCAGTTTCTCGTTGAACACTGAAGCTTTCTTT,-,-,TRBV28,TRBJ1-1
CASSLTQGKAFF,TGTGCCAGCAGCTTGACACAGGGAAAAGCTTTCTTT,few,-,TRBV7-9,TRBJ1-1
CASSFGQSTDTQYF,TGTGCCAGCAGCTTCGGACAGAGCACAGATACGCAGTATTTT,-,-,TRBV7-9,TRBJ2-3
CASRRLADNEQFF,TGTGCCAGCAGACGACTAGCCGACAATGAGCAGTTCTTC,-,TRBD2,TRBV6-5,TRBJ2-1
CASRSDRTSTDTQYF,TGTGCCAGCAGGTCGGACAGGACTAGCACAGATACGCAGTATTTT,-,TRBD1,TRBV5-5,TRBJ2-3
CASSEAGDVGLFF,TGTGCCAGCAGTGAAGCGGGCGACGTTGGACTGTTTTTT,-,-,TRBV6-5,TRBJ1-4
CASSPRPEQPDTQYF,TGTGCCAGCTCACCAAGGCCGGAACAGCCAGATACGCAGTATTTT,-,-,TRBV18,TRBJ2-3
CASSPGLVNTGELFF,TGTGCCAGCAGCCCAGGACTAGTGAACACCGGGGAGCTGTTTTTT,-,TRBD2,TRBV9,TRBJ2-2
CAISTGYEQYF,TGTGCCATCTCGACAGGGTACGAGCAGTACTTC,few,TRBD1,TRBV19,TRBJ2-7
CASSPPWGIKHF,TGTGCCAGCAGCCCACCCTGGGGCATTAAACATTTT,few,-,TRBV7-9,TRBJ1-3
CATSGTGLAGAQAGELFF,TGTGCCACCAGCGGAACTGGACTAGCGGGAGCGCAAGCCGGGGAGCTGTTTTTT,-,TRBD2,TRBV10-3,TRBJ2-2
CASSRGQTGEKLFF,TGTGCCAGCAGCCGAGGACAGACCGGGGAAAAACTGTTTTTT,-,-,TRBV7-2,TRBJ1-4
CASWGHLSPYEQYF,TGTGCCAGCTGGGGACACCTCAGCCCCTACGAGCAGTACTTC,-,-,TRBV28,TRBJ2-7
CASSPPPGVLNEQFF,TGTGCCAGCAGCCCCCCGCCCGGGGTACTTAATGAGCAGTTCTTC,-,-,TRBV7-2,TRBJ2-1
CASSLGRSSGTSTDTQYF,TGTGCCAGCAGCTTAGGGCGCTCGAGCGGGACTAGCACAGATACGCAGTATTTT,-,TRBD2,TRBV7-9,TRBJ2-3